This T cell receptor beta chain was sequenced during a study of Graves' ophthalmopathy and Graves' hyperthyroidism. Whole-study findings and limits: With roughly 88% sensitivity and approximately 80% specificity, a 13-signature model separated ophthalmopathy from stable hyperthyroidism.

Germline CDR1 reads LGHNA; CDR2 reads YSLEER. V gave up 4 bases and J gave up 5 bases; unmatched junction bases: 11. The CDR3 loop spans 15 amino acids. A word on this clonotype: What it binds is not known. A much larger clone is a single base away; this may be a read error.

Amplifying from RNA transcripts, the study obtained TCR beta CDR3 regions. HTBI-primed RT-PCR formed the first round, and a multiplex PCR formed the second. TCRdb redid the calling of the multiplex PCR reads with MiXCR, one entry per CDR3 protein. The table lists around 1.1 million distinct CDR3 sequences, about two fifths of them singletons. The clonotype was recovered from an adult man with Graves' hyperthyroidism. The sequenced sample was peripheral blood or thyroid tissue (not recorded which). This sequence joins TRBV4-3 and TRBJ2-7; 7 bases align to TRBD2. This CDR3 is CASSPDGGSLDEQYF. For the CDR3, the DNA is TGCGCCAGCAGCCCAGACGGCGGGAGTCTCGACGAGCAGTACTTC.